The present T cell receptor beta chain was sequenced within a study of cytomegalovirus exposure and HLA in healthy donors. Background on the study: The roughly 120 validation repertoires matched the 666 first-cohort repertoires in platform, a later analysis reported.

Trimming pared 6 bases from V and 2 bases from J, leaving 17 bases between. CDR3 length: 15 residues. CDR1 and CDR2 (germline): MDHEN, SYDVKM. Produced via immunoSEQ multiplex PCR; TCRdb's table is partial and in-frame only. In the table there are approximately 54,000 clones, roughly 90% of which are singletons. Study-level results: In vitro checks showed that three CMV-associated chains really do target CMV antigens.

This clone was observed a single time. Its specificity is unknown. The clonotype comes from a woman younger than 30 in good health and CMV-seropositive. Input material: PBMCs. The chain combines TRBV28 with TRBJ2-7; maybe TRBD1 (6 bases). The CDR3: CASSPFRDTTYEQYF. The DNA of the CDR3 is TGTGCCAGCAGCCCATTCCGGGACACTACCTACGAGCAGTACTTC.